A single T cell receptor (beta chain) is shown here with its context. The target antigen is unknown. PCR was performed using 60 Vbeta and 13 Jbeta primers. In the original workflow: A follow-up analysis tallied around 80 million unique TCR beta chains, some 11 million shared. Only in-frame clones appear in the TCRdb table, and some are missing; sequencing was by immunoSEQ multiplex PCR. The D gene and trimming were derived from the DNA, and the V and J assignments and clone size from that table. The data show roughly 160,000 clones, roughly 76% seen once. The data are from a study of cytomegalovirus exposure and HLA in healthy donors. The CDR3 extends over 13 amino acids. Trimming took off 4 bases at V and 0 bases at J, with 9 bases between the two ends. CDR1 SQVTM and CDR2 ANQGSEA come from the germline V gene. Study conclusions and caveats: A prior analysis recorded that most TCR beta V segments were productive about 87% or about 30% of the time. A link between a missense DCLRE1C variant and TCR beta V- and J-gene trimming emerged from a later analysis.

The sample was PBMCs. The J gene is TRBJ1-1, the V gene TRBV29-1; D not resolved. The clonotype was recovered from a male donor in good health and CMV-seronegative. The CDR3 reads CSVAHLMNTEAFF. The CDR3 region has the DNA TGCAGCGTTGCCCACCTAATGAACACTGAAGCTTTCTTT.